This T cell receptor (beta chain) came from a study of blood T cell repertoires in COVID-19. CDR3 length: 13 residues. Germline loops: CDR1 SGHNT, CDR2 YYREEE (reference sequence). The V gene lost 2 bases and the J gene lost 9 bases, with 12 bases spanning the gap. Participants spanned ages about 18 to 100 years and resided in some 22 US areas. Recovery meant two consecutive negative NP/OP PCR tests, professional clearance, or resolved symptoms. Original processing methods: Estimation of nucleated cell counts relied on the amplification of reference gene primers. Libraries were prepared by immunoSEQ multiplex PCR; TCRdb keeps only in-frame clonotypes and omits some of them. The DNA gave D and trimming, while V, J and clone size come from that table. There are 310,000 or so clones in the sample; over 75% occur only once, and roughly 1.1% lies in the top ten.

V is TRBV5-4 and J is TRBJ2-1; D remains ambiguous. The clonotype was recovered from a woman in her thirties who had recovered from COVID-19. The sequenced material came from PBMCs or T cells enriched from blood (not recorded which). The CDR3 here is CASSFLEVGEQFF. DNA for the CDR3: TGTGCCAGCAGCTTTTTAGAGGTTGGTGAGCAGTTCTTC.